The 31 T cell receptor beta chains below all came from one sample that was sequenced in a study of beta chain features in type 1 diabetes. Which antigens these TCRs recognize remains unknown. Study-level results: Significant though moderate, a shortening of TCRB CDR3s appeared in all four CD4+ subsets of Type 1 diabetes patients.

What was sequenced were expressed TCRB transcripts, since all of the isolated RNA had been reverse transcribed. The assay was immunoSEQ multiplex PCR, and TCRdb's table has in-frame clones only and misses some. The table has 150,000 to 190,000 clones, under 13% seen once. Sequencing used central memory CD4+ T cells from blood. The receptors were sampled from a man younger than 40 with type 1 diabetes.

This chain links TRBV18 with TRBJ2-7, with D perhaps matching TRBD1 (6 bases). Germline values: CDR1 KGHSH, CDR2 LQKENI. The CDR3 consists of 15 residues. V lost 2 bases and J lost 4, with 15 bases in between. The DNA of the CDR3 is TGTGCCAGCTCACCAGGGGGCACACGGAGATACGAGCAGTACTTC. Translating gives CASSPGGTRRYEQYF.

The J gene is TRBJ1-5, the V gene TRBV5-1; the match to TRBD1 covers 7 bases. The V gene end was trimmed by 3 bases and the J gene end by 7 bases; junction bases not matched to a gene: 7. The germline CDR1 and CDR2 sequences are SGHRS and YFSETQ. This CDR3 contains 14 residues. The DNA of the CDR3 is TGCGCCAGCAGCTCGGGACAGCCTGGGCAGCCCCAGCATTTT. It specifies CASSSGQPGQPQHF.

This clone turned up a few times. The chain's CDR3 is CASSPGRLALYEQYF. CDR3 nucleotide sequence: TGTGCCAGCAGTCCGGGCAGGCTAGCCCTCTACGAGCAGTACTTC. The chain employs TRBV6-6 and TRBJ2-7, with a weak D call TRBD2 (5 bases). Trimming took 5 bases from V and 3 from J, leaving 17 bases between them. Germline V gene sequence: CDR1 MNHNY, CDR2 SVGAGI (reference sequence). The CDR3 totals 15 residues.

The chain carries TRBV5-4 and TRBJ2-3; D might be TRBD1 (6 bases). The germline V and J ends were trimmed by 5 bases and 3 bases, with 16 bases remaining between them. This CDR3 comprises 15 residues. CDR1 and CDR2 (germline): SGHNT, YYREEE (reference sequence). CDR3 loop: CASRPGTKLTDTQYF. Here the CDR3 DNA reads TGTGCCAGCAGGCCTGGGACAAAACTAACAGATACGCAGTATTTT.

The rearrangement links TRBV18 to TRBJ2-7; D is perhaps TRBD1 (5 bases). With 2 bases removed from V and 5 bases from J, the gap between germline ends came to 10 bases. Germline V gene data show CDR1 as KGHSH and CDR2 as LQKENI. The CDR3 is made up of 13 amino acids. The CDR3 DNA reads TGTGCCAGCTCACCAGGGGCTATGGACGAGCAGTACTTC. It is translated as CASSPGAMDEQYF. The whole variable domain, remainder taken from reference TRBV18 and TRBJ2-7, is NAGVMQNPRHLVRRRGQEARLRCSPMKGHSHVYWYRQLPEEGLKFMVYLQKENIIDESGMPKERFSAEFPKEGPSILRIQQVVRGDSAAYFCASSPGAMDEQYFGPGTRLTVT.

There are a few counts of this clone. This chain uses TRBV5-1 with TRBJ2-1; a weak D match, TRBD1 (6 bases). The germline CDR1 and CDR2 sequences are SGHRS and YFSETQ. V gave up 1 base and J gave up 5 bases, with 16 bases separating them. The CDR3 is 16 amino acids. The CDR3 region is CASSLFSRRDNNEQFF. CDR3 DNA sequence: TGCGCCAGCAGCTTGTTTTCTCGTCGGGACAACAATGAGCAGTTCTTC.

V is TRBV2 and J is TRBJ2-1; weak D call: TRBD1 (6 bases). Trimming cost V 8 bases and J 7 bases, with 9 bases left between them. This CDR3 contains 11 residues. The germline V gene has CDR1 SNHLY and CDR2 FYNNEI. In nucleotides, the CDR3 is TGTGCCAGCCACAGGGCGAATGAGCAGTTCTTC. Residues: CASHRANEQFF. The variable domain in full, with the rest retrieved from reference TRBV2 and TRBJ2-1, is EPEVTQTPSHQVTQMGQEVILRCVPISNHLYFYWYRQILGQKVEFLVSFYNNEISEKSEIFDDQFSVERPDGSNFTLKIRSTKLEDSAMYFCASHRANEQFFGPGTRLTVL.

The sample holds many counts of this clone. J is TRBJ2-1 and V is TRBV7-2; TRBD2 matches 9 bases. V shed 2 bases and J 5 bases; nucleotides not matched to a gene: 7. CDR1 SGHTA and CDR2 FQGNSA come from the germline V gene. This CDR3 is built from 16 residues. The CDR3: CASSLYGGRGDNEQFF. The CDR3, as DNA: TGTGCCAGCAGCTTATACGGCGGGAGGGGGGACAATGAGCAGTTCTTC.

The V and J genes are TRBV19 and TRBJ2-2, with TRBD1 as a possible D gene (6 bases). V lost 4 bases, J lost 9 bases, and 9 bases lay in between. The CDR3 length is 12 residues. Germline V lookup: CDR1 LNHDA, CDR2 SQIVND (reference sequence). Here the CDR3 DNA reads TGTGCCAGTAGTAACAGGGTTCGGGAGCTGTTTTTT. Its translation is CASSNRVRELFF.

This clone was counted a few times. The chain has TRBV7-6 and TRBJ1-1; weak D call: TRBD1 (6 bases). Trimming took off 2 bases at V and 5 bases at J, with 18 bases between the two ends. CDR3 length: 16 residues. CDR1 is SGHVS and CDR2 is FNYEAQ in the germline V gene. The CDR3 DNA reads TGTGCCAGCAGCTTAAGACAGGCCTCCAGCGGTACTGAAGCTTTCTTT. Translating it yields CASSLRQASSGTEAFF.

This clone has a handful of counts. As DNA, the CDR3 is TGTGCCAGCAGTTTATCCCAGGACACCTACGAGCAGTACTTC. This sequence encodes CASSLSQDTYEQYF. The chain employs TRBV28 and TRBJ2-7, with D tentatively TRBD1 (5 bases). The CDR3 runs to 14 residues. Germline V gene data show CDR1 as MDHEN and CDR2 as SYDVKM. V lost 1 base and J 2 bases, leaving 9 bases between the germline ends.

This clone has a handful of counts. CDR3 in amino acids: CASRRQGLSYNEQFF. As DNA, the CDR3 is TGTGCCAGCAGACGACAGGGGCTCTCCTACAATGAGCAGTTCTTC. The chain joins TRBV5-4 to TRBJ2-1, with 8 nucleotides matching TRBD1. This CDR3 has 15 residues. Losses at the gene ends were 5 bases for V and 0 bases for J; bases not matched to a gene: 4. Germline loops: CDR1 SGHNT, CDR2 YYREEE (reference sequence).

The chain combines TRBV27 with TRBJ2-3, with a weak D call TRBD2 (6 bases). Germline V gives CDR1 MNHEY, CDR2 SMNVEV (reference sequence). Deletions cut 4 bases from V and 0 bases from J, with 14 bases between. The CDR3 totals 16 residues. The CDR3 region has the DNA TGTGCCAGCAGTTCCTGGGCGGGATCTAGCACAGATACGCAGTATTTT. Its translation: CASSSWAGSSTDTQYF.

This clone was recorded a few times. V and J are TRBV30 and TRBJ2-1; TRBD2 agrees at 12 bases. The J segment lost 1 base and the V segment lost 5 bases, leaving 0 bases of the junction unmatched. There are 14 residues in the CDR3. The germline V gene has CDR1 GTSNPN and CDR2 SVGIG (reference sequence). The CDR3 here is CAWGTSGSYNEQFF. DNA of the CDR3: TGTGCCTGGGGGACTAGCGGGTCCTACAATGAGCAGTTCTTC.

This clone was observed a handful of times. The rearrangement links TRBV4-2 to TRBJ1-5; D gene unclear. CDR3 length equals 16 residues. CDR1 is LGHNA and CDR2 is YNFKEQ in the germline V gene. V was cut by 1 base and J by 6 bases, with 16 bases left in between. Written as DNA, the CDR3 is TGTGCCAGCAGCCAAGGGGGTCTCGATCGGGGTCAGCCCCAGCATTTT. Translation: CASSQGGLDRGQPQHF.

The chain links TRBV2 to TRBJ2-1; D remains ambiguous. V was shortened by 2 bases and J by 5 bases, with 7 bases between the two germline ends. Germline-derived CDR1 and CDR2 are SNHLY and FYNNEI. This CDR3 comprises 13 residues. The CDR3, as DNA: TGTGCCAGCAGTGAATCCCGGGACAATGAGCAGTTCTTC. As protein: CASSESRDNEQFF.

V usage is TRBV5-1 and J usage is TRBJ1-1; no clear D. The V end lost 3 bases, the J end lost 8 bases, and 11 bases lay between the germline ends. The CDR3 has 12 residues. Germline V gene data show CDR1 as SGHRS and CDR2 as YFSETQ. This CDR3 reads CASSSVGEEAFF. The CDR3 nucleotides are TGCGCCAGCAGCTCGGTTGGGGAGGAAGCTTTCTTT.

This clone has a handful of counts. The chain is built from TRBV19 and TRBJ1-2; 7 positions agree with TRBD1. Germline trimming cut 2 bases from V and 12 bases from J; bases unmatched to any gene: 9. The CDR3 contains 13 residues. Germline V gives CDR1 LNHDA, CDR2 SQIVND (reference sequence). The CDR3 reads CASSIQSGQSDTF. CDR3 DNA: TGTGCCAGTAGTATACAGTCGGGACAGTCGGACACCTTC.

In this sample, this clone turned up a few times. The chain carries TRBV18 and TRBJ2-1, with TRBD2 matching over 7 bases. The V gene end was trimmed by 2 bases and the J gene end by 7 bases; junction bases not matched to a gene: 8. Germline V lookup: CDR1 KGHSH, CDR2 LQKENI. The CDR3 is made up of 15 amino acids. CDR3 in DNA: TGTGCCAGCTCACCATCTCATATGCGGGAGAATGAGCAGTTCTTC. This codes for CASSPSHMRENEQFF.

This clone was seen a handful of times. This chain joins TRBV14 and TRBJ1-1; 10 nucleotides line up with TRBD1. The CDR3 is made up of 13 amino acids. The ends lost 5 bases at V and 4 bases at J; junction bases unmatched: 1. CDR1 is SGHDN, CDR2 FVKESK, per germline. CDR3 in DNA: TGTGCCAGCAGCAGACAGGGGGCCACTGAAGCTTTCTTT. As protein: CASSRQGATEAFF.

The table lists this clone with a few counts. The rearrangement uses TRBV29-1 and TRBJ1-1, with a weak D call TRBD1 (6 bases). V gave up 3 bases and J gave up 3 bases, with 14 bases separating them. This CDR3 spans 14 amino acids. Germline V gene data show CDR1 as SQVTM and CDR2 as ANQGSEA. The CDR3 nucleotides read TGCAGCGTTGATATGACAGGCGCCTACACTGAAGCTTTCTTT. Encoded protein: CSVDMTGAYTEAFF.

This chain links TRBV6-5 with TRBJ2-7; unclear D gene. This CDR3 has 14 residues. The V gene lost 0 bases and the J gene lost 6 bases, with 12 bases spanning the gap. From germline, CDR1 is MNHEY and CDR2 SVGAGI. CDR3 in DNA: TGTGCCAGCAGTTACTCCCCCCTCCGGGTCGAGCAGTACTTC. Protein: CASSYSPLRVEQYF.

This chain uses TRBV4-2 with TRBJ2-7, with D possibly being TRBD1 (5 bases). Germline-derived CDR1 and CDR2 are LGHNA and YNFKEQ. Deletions cut 0 bases from V and 2 bases from J, with 11 bases between. This CDR3 has 15 amino acids. Here the CDR3 DNA reads TGTGCCAGCAGCCAAGATAGGGCAGGGACCTACGAGCAGTACTTC. Its translation is CASSQDRAGTYEQYF.

J is TRBJ1-4 and V is TRBV30; no reliable D call. Germline lookup yields CDR1 GTSNPN and CDR2 SVGIG (reference sequence). The CDR3 is made up of 12 amino acids. Between the trimmed V and J ends, which lost 0 bases and 7 bases, there was a span of 6 bases. CDR3 sequence: CAWSVRGEKLFF. Here the CDR3 DNA reads TGTGCCTGGAGTGTACGAGGTGAAAAACTGTTTTTT.

V and J are TRBV2 and TRBJ2-1; perhaps TRBD2 as D (6 bases). V dropped 3 bases and J dropped 2 bases, with 14 bases sitting between them. Germline V CDR1 and CDR2: SNHLY, FYNNEI. This CDR3 contains 16 residues. The CDR3 DNA reads TGTGCCAGCAGTGAGGTGGGGGGTTCAACCTACAATGAGCAGTTCTTC. Residues: CASSEVGGSTYNEQFF.

V gene TRBV6-6 combines with J gene TRBJ2-5, with 8 bases that match TRBD1. There are 15 residues in the CDR3. Germline V gene data show CDR1 as MNHNY and CDR2 as SVGAGI (reference sequence). Unmatched junction bases numbered 3, after V lost 0 bases and J lost 3 bases. The CDR3 protein is CASSYSAGGEETQYF. CDR3 in DNA: TGTGCCAGCAGTTACTCAGCAGGGGGCGAAGAGACCCAGTACTTC.

The genes are TRBV7-2 and TRBJ1-4, with a tentative D call TRBD1 (5 bases). The CDR3 runs to 15 residues. V was pared by 4 bases and J by 3 bases, with 12 bases between. Germline V CDR1 and CDR2: SGHTA, FQGNSA. CDR3 region: CASSSARAANEKLFF. The CDR3 region has the DNA TGTGCCAGCAGCTCCGCCAGGGCGGCTAATGAAAAACTGTTTTTT.

The V call is TRBV4-2, the J call TRBJ2-3, with TRBD2 matching over 9 bases. The length of the CDR3 is 17 residues. V lost 0 bases, J lost 5 bases, and 9 bases stayed unmatched. Germline values: CDR1 LGHNA, CDR2 YNFKEQ. The CDR3 DNA is TGTGCCAGCAGCCAAGATGTAGCGGGAGTCGTCAAAGATACGCAGTATTTT. Translating gives CASSQDVAGVVKDTQYF.

V is TRBV29-1 and J is TRBJ2-6; possible D gene TRBD1, 5 bases. The CDR3 extends over 14 amino acids. The germline V gene has CDR1 SQVTM and CDR2 ANQGSEA. Trimming pared 3 bases from V and 4 bases from J, leaving 10 bases between. Written as DNA, the CDR3 is TGCAGCGTTGATCTTGGGGCAGGGGCCAACGTCCTGACTTTC. This gives the protein CSVDLGAGANVLTF.

Only a few counts were recorded for this clone. The chain's CDR3 is CASSVEPTGSRNIQYF. The CDR3 DNA follows: TGTGCCAGCAGCGTAGAGCCAACGGGGTCAAGAAACATTCAGTACTTC. The rearrangement joins TRBV9 to TRBJ2-4; D may be TRBD2 (5 bases). From germline, CDR1 is SGDLS and CDR2 YYNGEE. The ends were cut back, 0 bases at V and 6 bases at J, with 16 bases in the middle. The CDR3 has 16 residues.

The chain carries TRBV14 and TRBJ2-2; 11 bases are a match to TRBD2. The germline gives CDR1 SGHDN, CDR2 FVKESK. J was trimmed by 6 bases and V by 4 bases; bases with no gene match: 4. This CDR3 is 15 amino acids long. The CDR3 region has the DNA TGTGCCAGCAGCCGACCACTAGCGGGAGCCGGGGAGCTGTTTTTT. It translates to CASSRPLAGAGELFF.